This passage covers 2 T cell receptor beta chains from one sample sequenced in a study of T cell repertoires in cytomegalovirus infection (dated by TCRdb to between 2018 and 2021). For sequencing, an Illumina HiSeq 1500 was employed. Clones were called with MiXCR by TCRdb after fastp trimmed the public reads at Q25, and only in-frame beta chains were retained. Rows with a matching CDR3 protein are joined into one entry that keeps the most common DNA and genes. A total of some 600,000 distinct CDR3 sequences appear in this sample, 20% to 25% of them only once. The ten largest account for around 7.6% of the sample. The sequenced sample was CD8+ T cells from PBMCs. Source of these receptors: a human donor in good health (CMV status not recorded). Some clones in this sample may be carry-over from other donors' samples.

At least ten counts were recorded for this clonotype. The chain recombines TRBV6-5 with TRBJ2-3; D gene uncertain. CDR1 is MNHEY, CDR2 SVGAGI, per germline. V shed 1 base and J shed 0 bases, with 11 bases lying between them. This CDR3 contains 16 residues. The CDR3 is CASSYFGSRSTDTQYF. The CDR3 bases are TGTGCCAGCAGTTACTTCGGGTCGCGCAGCACAGATACGCAGTATTTT.

This rearrangement joins TRBV4-1 to TRBJ1-1; 10 bases fit TRBD1. The CDR3 extends over 15 amino acids. Losses at the gene ends were 6 bases for V and 5 bases for J; bases not matched to a gene: 9. CDR1 and CDR2 (germline): MGHRA, YSYEKL. The CDR3 DNA sequence: TGCGCCAGCAGTTACCCCGGGACAGGGGAAACTGAAGCTTTCTTT. Its translation: CASSYPGTGETEAFF.